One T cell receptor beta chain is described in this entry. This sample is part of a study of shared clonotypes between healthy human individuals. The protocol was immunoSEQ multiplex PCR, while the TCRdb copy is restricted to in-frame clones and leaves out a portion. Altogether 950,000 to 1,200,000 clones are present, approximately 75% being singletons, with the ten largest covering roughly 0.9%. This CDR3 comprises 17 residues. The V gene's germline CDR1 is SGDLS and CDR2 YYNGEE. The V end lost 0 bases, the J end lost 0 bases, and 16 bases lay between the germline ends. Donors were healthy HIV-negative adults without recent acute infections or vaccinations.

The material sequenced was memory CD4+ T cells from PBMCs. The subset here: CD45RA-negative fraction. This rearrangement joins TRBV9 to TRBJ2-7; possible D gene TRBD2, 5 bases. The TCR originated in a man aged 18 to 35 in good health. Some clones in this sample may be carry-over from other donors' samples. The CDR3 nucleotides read TGTGCCAGCAGCGTAGGTGGGTTGGGAGACAACTCCTACGAGCAGTACTTC. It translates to CASSVGGLGDNSYEQYF.